The clone carrying this TCR beta chain was observed a few times. The CDR3 length is 15 residues. The V end was cut by 2 bases, the J end by 5 bases, with 15 bases between. The germline gives CDR1 GTSNPN, CDR2 SVGIG (reference sequence). TCR sequencing used cDNA made by reverse transcription of extracted RNA. The data were produced by immunoSEQ multiplex PCR, yet TCRdb's version contains in-frame clones alone and is incomplete. The sample records approximately 180,000 clones, 50% to 60% being singletons. Both CD4+ and CD8+ T cells were separated by sorting PBMCs. This record belongs to a study of CD8+ T cells in alopecia areata. About the research overall: Tofacitinib therapy took 6 to 18 months; 6 months off drug came after.

V gene TRBV30 combines with J gene TRBJ2-2, with a weak D call TRBD1 (5 bases). This TCR was recovered from a human donor with alopecia areata. Sequencing used CD4+ T cells sorted from blood, obtained at week 0. The CDR3 region has the DNA TGTGCCTGGAGTTTGGGTTTAGGGGATACCGGGGAGCTGTTTTTT. This gives the protein CAWSLGLGDTGELFF. The full variable domain, with the rest looked up from reference TRBV30 and TRBJ2-2, is SQTIHQWPATLVQPVGSPLSLECTVEGTSNPNLYWYRQAAGRGLQLLFYSVGIGQISSEVPQNLSASRPQDRQFILSSKKLLLSDSGFYLCAWSLGLGDTGELFFGEGSRLTVL.